In its sample, the clone carrying this TCR beta chain was seen a few times. Its specificity is not known. Using its own MiXCR run on the 5' RACE reads, TCRdb lists one record per CDR3 protein. The table records a few hundred thousand distinct CDR3 sequences, roughly 4.3% of them present only once. CDR3 length equals 20 residues. The V end was cut by 0 bases, the J end by 1 base, with 24 bases between. The germline gives CDR1 SNHLY, CDR2 FYNNEI. These data are taken from a study of T cells after yellow fever vaccination. Broader study findings: Repertoires sorted by FACS could include abundant clonotypes that are contaminants from the bulk population. Post-booster reappearance was seen for most primary-vaccination clones (about 95% CD4, around 88% CD8).

This sequence was found in a young man who received the YFV17D yellow fever vaccine. The material was PBMCs, obtained 5 days after the yellow fever booster vaccination. The rearrangement links TRBV2 to TRBJ1-1; a weak D match, TRBD1 (5 bases). CDR3 amino acids: CASSEALLLAGLDENTEAFF. DNA for the CDR3: TGTGCCAGCAGTGAAGCGCTTCTTTTGGCAGGGCTTGATGAGAACACTGAAGCTTTCTTT.